The T cell receptor (beta chain) under discussion was sequenced for a study of cytomegalovirus exposure and HLA in healthy donors. Regarding the study as a whole: A later analysis associated 16,951 TCR beta sequences with HLA alleles at a 0.05 false discovery rate. Later, an analysis found that common viral pathogens appeared to be linked with several of the most significant clusters. The authors confirmed in vitro that a few CMV-associated chains were specific for CMV antigens. The study designated 150 to 200 TCR beta chains cytomegalovirus-associated.

Remarks on this clone: Its antigen remains unidentified.

Amplification used 60 Vbeta primers and 13 Jbeta primers. Method: immunoSEQ multiplex PCR; TCRdb's copy keeps in-frame clones and lacks some. This sample has about 190,000 clones, with roughly an eighth found just once. CDR1 and CDR2 from the germline V gene are MGHDK and SYGVNS. This CDR3 comprises 15 residues. Trimming pared 7 bases from V and 6 bases from J, leaving 18 bases between. V gene TRBV25-1 combines with J gene TRBJ2-2; TRBD2 is a possible D gene (5 bases). This clonotype was sampled from a middle-aged man in good health and CMV-seropositive. The sample consisted of PBMCs. CDR3: CASTQSGYTPGELFF. As DNA, the CDR3 is TGTGCCAGCACCCAATCGGGGTATACCCCCGGGGAGCTGTTTTTT.